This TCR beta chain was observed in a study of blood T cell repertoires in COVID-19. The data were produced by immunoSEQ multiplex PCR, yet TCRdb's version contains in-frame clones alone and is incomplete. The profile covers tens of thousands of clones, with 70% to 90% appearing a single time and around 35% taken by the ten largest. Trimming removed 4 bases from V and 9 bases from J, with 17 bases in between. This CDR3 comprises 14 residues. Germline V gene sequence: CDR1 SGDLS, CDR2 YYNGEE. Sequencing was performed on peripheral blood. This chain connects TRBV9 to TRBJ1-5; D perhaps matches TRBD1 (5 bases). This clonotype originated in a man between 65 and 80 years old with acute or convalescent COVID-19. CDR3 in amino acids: CASSQVGEGMPQHF. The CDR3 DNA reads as TGTGCCAGCAGCCAAGTGGGGGAGGGTATGCCCCAGCATTTT.